This T cell receptor beta chain was observed in a study of blood T cell repertoires in COVID-19. The wider study: The cDNA or gDNA used as material had been derived from T cells, B-cell-depleted T cells, or PBMCs.

The CDR3 is made up of 14 amino acids. V was clipped by 2 bases and J by 2 bases, with 7 bases between them. Germline V gene sequence: CDR1 LNHDA, CDR2 SQIVND (reference sequence). In the study's own analysis: Estimated nucleated cell counts came from reference gene primer amplification. Sequenced by immunoSEQ multiplex PCR; TCRdb stores in-frame clones only, minus some. V, J and clone size reflect that table, while D and trimming were determined from the DNA. The sample includes about 14,000 clones, approximately 73% of them seen just once. This clone is medium-sized (0.01 to 0.1%). The chain recombines TRBV19 with TRBJ1-5, with D unclear. This sequence was found in a boy between 2 and 10 years old with active or convalescent COVID-19. The material sequenced was peripheral blood. DNA for the CDR3: TGTGCCAGTAGTATATTATCGGGCAATCAGCCCCAGCATTTT. The encoded protein is CASSILSGNQPQHF.